One and the same sample provided the 5 T cell receptor beta chains below, sequenced in a study of T cell repertoires in cytomegalovirus infection. A single record per CDR3 protein comes from TCRdb applying MiXCR to the reads. The sample has over 100,000 distinct CDR3 sequences; approximately 17% are singletons. Sequenced input: PBMCs. All receptors derive from a human donor in good health (CMV status not recorded). Some clones in this sample may be carry-over from other donors' samples.

The chain joins TRBV20-1 to TRBJ2-7; D unclear. V lost 4 bases to trimming and J lost 3 bases, with 10 bases between them. CDR1 is DFQATT, CDR2 SNEGSKA, per germline (reference sequence). The CDR3 loop spans 12 amino acids. This CDR3 reads CSATGQSYEQYF. CDR3 sequence (DNA): TGCAGTGCTACGGGCCAGAGCTACGAGCAGTACTTC.

This clonotype was found a few times. J is TRBJ2-5 and V is TRBV7-2; D is undetermined. Trimming removed 4 bases at V and 5 bases at J, with 11 bases between. Per the germline V gene, CDR1 is SGHTA and CDR2 is FQGNSA. The CDR3 is 13 amino acids. The CDR3, as DNA: TGTGCCAGCAGCTCCCCCCCCCCTGAGACCCAGTACTTC. As protein: CASSSPPPETQYF.

Remarks on this clonotype: A read error may be the cause here, since a much bigger clone is one base away. The chain links TRBV7-2 to TRBJ1-4, with D possibly matching TRBD1 (5 bases). With 5 bases removed from V and 7 bases from J, the gap between germline ends came to 20 bases. From germline, CDR1 is SGHTA and CDR2 FQGNSA. There are 16 residues in the CDR3. The CDR3 reads CASSLRARGGSEKLFF. The CDR3 nucleotides are TGTGCCAGCAGCCTCCGGGCGAGGGGAGGGAGTGAAAAACTGTTTTTT. The whole variable domain, filled in from reference TRBV7-2 and TRBJ1-4, reads GAGVSQSPSNKVTEKGKDVELRCDPISGHTALYWYRQSLGQGLEFLIYFQGNSAPDKSGLPSDRFSAERTGGSVSTLTIQRTQQEDSAVYLCASSLRARGGSEKLFFGSGTQLSVL.

V and J are TRBV12-3 or TRBV12-4 and TRBJ1-2; D perhaps matches TRBD1 (6 bases). V lost 7 bases to trimming and J lost 0 bases, with 21 bases between them. The length of the CDR3 is 17 residues. CDR3 sequence reads: CASNPSTGLSANYGYTF. The CDR3 bases are TGTGCCAGCAACCCTTCGACAGGACTCTCAGCTAACTATGGCTACACCTTC.

As concerns this clonotype: This sequence may be a read error, since a much larger clone differs from it by one base. This chain uses TRBV7-2 with TRBJ1-5; 9 nucleotides agree with TRBD1. Germline CDR1 SGHTA, CDR2 FQGNSA. The CDR3 is 14 residues long. This CDR3 reads CAISIRTGEPPQHF. CDR3 nucleotides: TGTGCCATCAGCATACGGACAGGGGAGCCGCCCCAGCATTTT.